This entry lists 27 T cell receptor beta chains sequenced from one sample in a study of blood T cell repertoires in COVID-19. Here immunoSEQ multiplex PCR was the method, and the copy in TCRdb shows in-frame clones only, minus some. This sample has 250,000 or so clones, with nearly 90% found just once. Sequenced sample: PBMCs or T cells enriched from blood (not recorded which). All receptors come from a man aged 25 to 40 who had recovered from COVID-19.

This chain joins TRBV6-2 or TRBV6-3 and TRBJ1-5; D unclear. V was cut by 5 bases and J by 4 bases, with 9 bases left in between. Per germline, CDR1 MNHEY and CDR2 SVGEGT. The length of the CDR3 is 13 residues. The CDR3 region has the DNA TGTGCCAGCAGTCCCGGGATAAATCAGCCCCAGCATTTT. Protein: CASSPGINQPQHF.

J is TRBJ1-2 and V is TRBV27, with 8 bases fitting TRBD1. This CDR3 comprises 16 residues. The germline V gene has CDR1 MNHEY and CDR2 SMNVEV (reference sequence). With V trimmed by 5 bases and J by 6 bases, 14 bases remained unmatched. Here the CDR3 DNA reads TGTGCCAGCAGTAGGGAGACAGGGGTATCGTTTGATGGCTACACCTTC. Translating it yields CASSRETGVSFDGYTF.

This clone was seen a handful of times. This chain connects TRBV10-3 to TRBJ1-2; perhaps TRBD1 as D (6 bases). Germline V gene lookup returns CDR1 ENHRY and CDR2 SYGVKD. Trimming removed 6 bases at V and 1 base at J, with 9 bases between. This CDR3 spans 13 amino acids. The CDR3 bases are TGTGCCATCAGGAAGGACAGTAACTATGGCTACACCTTC. It encodes CAIRKDSNYGYTF.

The V and J genes are TRBV5-1 and TRBJ2-1; 12 nucleotides align to TRBD1. Unmatched junction bases numbered 4, after V lost 4 bases and J lost 5 bases. This CDR3 spans 15 amino acids. Germline V lookup: CDR1 SGHRS, CDR2 YFSETQ. CDR3 in amino acids: CASSMGQGAHNEQFF. CDR3 nucleotides: TGCGCCAGCAGCATGGGACAGGGGGCGCACAATGAGCAGTTCTTC.

The chain combines TRBV6-5 with TRBJ2-7, with 11 nucleotides matching TRBD1. From germline, CDR1 is MNHEY and CDR2 SVGAGI. The CDR3 is 13 residues long. Trimming cost V 8 bases and J 6 bases; bases outside gene matches: 6. CDR3 bases: TGTGCCAGCGGGACAGGGGGGCCTTCCGAGCAGTACTTC. It is translated as CASGTGGPSEQYF.

CDR3 nucleotides: TGTGCCAGCAGCCAAGGGGATGGCAGGGGAAACTATGGCTACACCTTC. Encoded protein: CASSQGDGRGNYGYTF. The chain is built from TRBV4-2 and TRBJ1-2, with D possibly TRBD1 on 6 matching bases. Between the trimmed V and J ends, which lost 1 base and 2 bases, there was a span of 14 bases. CDR1 and CDR2 (germline): LGHNA, YNFKEQ. This CDR3 is 16 amino acids long.

The chain couples TRBV28 to TRBJ2-7; D may be TRBD2 (5 bases). The V end was cut by 7 bases, the J end by 2 bases, with 12 bases between. The CDR3 consists of 13 residues. Germline V CDR1 and CDR2: MDHEN, SYDVKM. The CDR3 is CASMDGITYEQYF. DNA of the CDR3: TGTGCCAGCATGGACGGGATTACCTACGAGCAGTACTTC.

This chain links TRBV4-2 with TRBJ1-4; 10 positions agree with TRBD1. V gave up 4 bases and J gave up 0 bases; unmatched junction bases: 14. This CDR3 contains 20 residues. CDR1 and CDR2 from the germline V gene are LGHNA and YNFKEQ. This CDR3 is CASSPWTGGSRLATNEKLFF. The CDR3 region has the DNA TGTGCCAGCAGCCCTTGGACAGGGGGATCGCGCCTTGCAACTAATGAAAAACTGTTTTTT.

The chain uses TRBV13 and TRBJ1-1, with D maybe TRBD1 (5 bases). Per the germline V gene, CDR1 is PRHDT and CDR2 is FYEKMQ (reference sequence). The V gene lost 7 bases and the J gene lost 5 bases, with 17 bases spanning the gap. The CDR3 spans 14 residues. CDR3 region: CASIQLGGMTEAFF. CDR3 DNA sequence: TGTGCCAGCATCCAACTGGGGGGAATGACTGAAGCTTTCTTT.

The chain has TRBV5-1 and TRBJ2-1; 8 bases match TRBD1. V lost 7 bases to trimming and J lost 9 bases; unmatched junction nucleotides: 18. The length of the CDR3 is 16 residues. CDR1 and CDR2 from the germline V gene are SGHRS and YFSETQ. CDR3: CASARFQTGGRSEQFF. The DNA for the CDR3 is TGCGCCAGCGCCCGTTTTCAAACAGGGGGACGTAGTGAGCAGTTCTTC.

The chain joins TRBV7-2 to TRBJ1-1, with 8 bases aligning to TRBD1. Germline V CDR1 and CDR2: SGHTA, FQGNSA. The CDR3 sequence is 18 residues long. V lost 2 bases to trimming and J lost 3 bases; unmatched junction nucleotides: 14. The CDR3 loop reads CASSLIRTGPIKDTEAFF. The CDR3 DNA reads TGTGCCAGCAGCTTAATACGGACAGGGCCCATTAAGGACACTGAAGCTTTCTTT.

The V call is TRBV30, the J call TRBJ2-5; the match to TRBD2 covers 8 bases. The CDR3 spans 16 residues. Germline V gene sequence: CDR1 GTSNPN, CDR2 SVGIG (reference sequence). Trimming took 2 bases from V and 0 from J; bases not matched to a gene: 8. In DNA form, the CDR3 reads TGTGCCTGGAGTCTTCCCGGGACTAGGAACCAAGAGACCCAGTACTTC. Its protein is CAWSLPGTRNQETQYF.

V usage is TRBV30 and J usage is TRBJ1-4; 9 positions agree with TRBD1. With V trimmed by 4 bases and J by 15 bases, 9 bases remained unmatched. This CDR3 comprises 12 residues. Germline V gene data show CDR1 as GTSNPN and CDR2 as SVGIG (reference sequence). The CDR3 reads CAWKELDRGVFF. In DNA, the CDR3 is TGTGCCTGGAAGGAGCTGGACAGGGGAGTGTTTTTT.

This clone was seen only once. The chain employs TRBV7-9 and TRBJ1-2, with 7 nucleotides matching TRBD1. The germline gives CDR1 SEHNR, CDR2 FQNEAQ (reference sequence). V lost 1 base, J lost 4 bases, and 3 bases stayed unmatched. The CDR3 loop spans 14 amino acids. Written as DNA, the CDR3 is TGTGCCAGCAGCTTAGGCGGGACAGTCTATGGCTACACCTTC. Translation: CASSLGGTVYGYTF.

This clone came up once. The CDR3 sequence is CASRLRAGPLGGTQYF. The DNA of the CDR3 is TGTGCCAGCAGACTGAGGGCGGGTCCCCTGGGTGGTACGCAGTATTTT. The V and J genes are TRBV5-4 and TRBJ2-3; the D gene is possibly TRBD2 (5 bases). The germline V gene encodes CDR1 SGHNT and CDR2 YYREEE (reference sequence). Trimming left V 5 bases short and J 8 bases short, with 24 bases between. This CDR3 comprises 16 residues.

The rearrangement joins TRBV7-9 to TRBJ2-5; 8 bases are shared with TRBD1. This CDR3 is built from 14 residues. Trimming took 6 bases from V and 2 from J; bases not matched to a gene: 5. Per germline, CDR1 SEHNR and CDR2 FQNEAQ (reference sequence). The CDR3: CASSRTGRQETQYF. CDR3 DNA: TGTGCCAGCAGTCGGACAGGGAGACAAGAGACCCAGTACTTC.

The chain is built from TRBV6-2 or TRBV6-3 and TRBJ2-7, with a possible D match to TRBD1 (6 bases). Germline CDR1 MNHEY, CDR2 SVGEGT. The V and J ends lost 6 bases and 6 bases respectively, with 15 bases between them. CDR3 length: 13 amino acids. This CDR3 is CASSPWTASEQYF. For the CDR3, the DNA is TGTGCCAGCAGCCCGTGGACAGCCTCCGAGCAGTACTTC.

V usage is TRBV6-2 or TRBV6-3 and J usage is TRBJ2-7; D may be TRBD2 (5 bases). The CDR3 is made up of 15 amino acids. Germline assignment: CDR1 MNHEY and CDR2 SVGEGT. V lost 6 bases and J 0 bases, leaving 15 bases between the germline ends. CDR3 loop: CASSSPAGGSYEQYF. The CDR3 DNA sequence: TGTGCCAGCAGCTCCCCAGCCGGAGGCTCCTACGAGCAGTACTTC.

The V and J genes are TRBV11-2 and TRBJ2-1, with TRBD2 as a possible D gene (5 bases). V shed 5 bases and J shed 6 bases, with 14 bases lying between them. The germline CDR1 and CDR2 sequences are SGHAT and FQNNGV. The CDR3 is made up of 14 amino acids. The chain's CDR3 is CASSAPGVTNEQFF. CDR3 bases: TGTGCCAGCAGCGCCCCCGGGGTCACCAATGAGCAGTTCTTC.

This chain connects TRBV3-1 (or the pseudogene TRBV3-2) to TRBJ2-3; no clear D. This CDR3 comprises 16 residues. Deletions cut 4 bases from V and 3 bases from J, with 17 bases between. Looked up from germline, CDR1 is LGHDT and CDR2 is YNNKEL (reference sequence). The CDR3 region is CASSRRVPQTTDTQYF. The CDR3, as DNA: TGTGCCAGCAGCCGCCGGGTCCCTCAAACGACAGATACGCAGTATTTT.

CDR3 coding DNA: TGTGCCAGCAGCTTGGGGGGGAAGGAGAGAACCTTC. Its protein product is CASSLGGKERTF. This rearrangement joins TRBV7-9 to TRBJ1-2, with D perhaps TRBD1 (5 bases). CDR1 and CDR2 (germline): SEHNR, FQNEAQ (reference sequence). V lost 3 bases and J 14 bases, leaving 16 bases between the germline ends. This CDR3 contains 12 residues.

The genes are TRBV3-1 (or the pseudogene TRBV3-2) and TRBJ1-2; D gene ambiguous. This CDR3 is 14 amino acids long. The V and J ends lost 4 bases and 2 bases respectively, with 11 bases between them. Germline CDR1 and CDR2: LGHDT and YNNKEL (reference sequence). The CDR3 here is CASSPWEINYGYTF. The CDR3 DNA follows: TGTGCCAGCAGCCCGTGGGAGATAAACTATGGCTACACCTTC.

This clone came up once. This rearrangement joins TRBV21-1 to TRBJ2-1; the D segment call TRBD2 is taken from the table without a DNA check. TRBV21-1 is reported as a pseudogene. This CDR3 has 21 amino acids. CDR3 residues: CASNIQRDFGLAGPTYNEQFF. CDR3 sequence (DNA): TGTGCCAGTAACATTCAGAGGGACTTTGGACTAGCGGGTCCTACCTACAATGAGCAGTTCTTC.

The chain recombines TRBV4-1 with TRBJ1-2; no firm D call. The CDR3 has 15 residues. V was pared by 1 base and J by 5 bases, with 14 bases between. Per germline, CDR1 MGHRA and CDR2 YSYEKL. DNA for the CDR3: TGCGCCAGCAGCCAAGGAATCGAGCTACAGTATGGCTACACCTTC. Translation gives CASSQGIELQYGYTF.

CDR3 sequence: CAISDRATELFF. CDR3 nucleotides: TGTGCCATCAGTGACAGGGCAACGGAGCTGTTTTTT. This sequence joins TRBV10-3 and TRBJ2-2; TRBD1 is a possible D gene (5 bases). Deletions cut 3 bases from V and 10 bases from J, with 9 bases between. The CDR3 spans 12 residues. Germline assignment: CDR1 ENHRY and CDR2 SYGVKD.

This clone was observed a handful of times. The V call is TRBV7-9, the J call TRBJ2-3; no reliable D call. Trimming removed 1 base at V and 1 base at J, with 6 bases between. This CDR3 is built from 14 residues. From germline, CDR1 is SEHNR and CDR2 FQNEAQ (reference sequence). CDR3 bases: TGTGCCAGCAGCTTAGGGGCAGGCACAGATACGCAGTATTTT. This gives the protein CASSLGAGTDTQYF.

V gene TRBV6-5 combines with J gene TRBJ1-3; no reliable D call. This CDR3 comprises 14 residues. Deletions cut 7 bases from V and 0 bases from J, with 10 bases between. CDR1 and CDR2 from the germline V gene are MNHEY and SVGAGI. The CDR3 DNA reads as TGTGCCAGCATGACGGACTCCTCTGGAAACACCATATATTTT. Its translation is CASMTDSSGNTIYF.